This T cell receptor beta chain derives from a study of blood T cells in healthy people across ages. Study-level results: Unsorted PBMCs ruled out conclusive naive versus antigen-experienced comparison.

Trimming shortened V by 5 bases and J by 5 bases, and 16 bases separated the two germline ends. This CDR3 contains 14 residues. Germline assignment: CDR1 SGHAT and CDR2 FQNNGV. Regarding this clonotype: What it binds is unknown.

With a J-beta primer mix and a sample-barcoded 5' primer, a second PCR ran 7 to 11 cycles. CDR3-containing paired-end reads numbering at least 2.5 million came from each sample. TCRdb analysed the 5' RACE reads with MiXCR anew, one entry per CDR3 protein. In the table there are roughly 1,000,000 distinct CDR3 sequences, approximately 26% of which are singletons. This sample also appeared in a second study, on T cells of mothers and their children.

The rearrangement uses TRBV11-2 and TRBJ2-7, with TRBD1 as a possible D gene (6 bases). The source of this sequence is a girl aged 2 to 10 in good health. The sample taken for sequencing was blood. The CDR3 sequence: CASSTPWGLDEQYF. In DNA form, the CDR3 reads TGTGCCAGCAGCACCCCTTGGGGGCTTGACGAGCAGTACTTC.